The 8 T cell receptor beta chains given below trace back to one sample, sequenced in a study of blood T cells in healthy people across ages. Primers used in a second PCR of about 7 to 12 cycles were a sample-barcoded 5' primer and a J-beta primer mix. Using its own MiXCR run on the 5' RACE reads, TCRdb lists one record per CDR3 protein. The sample records about 1.1 million distinct CDR3 sequences, around two fifths being singletons. The material sequenced was blood. Receptor source: a man younger than 35 in good health.

This rearrangement joins TRBV30 to TRBJ2-5, with TRBD2 as a possible D gene (5 bases). The last part of the DNA fits TRBJ2-7 better; the J call may be wrong. This CDR3 has 13 residues. The germline gives CDR1 GTSNPN, CDR2 SVGIG (reference sequence). The CDR3 sequence is CAWSAGKAYEQYF. The DNA for the CDR3 is TGTGCCTGGTCTGCGGGTAAAGCCTACGAGCAGTACTTC.

The V gene is TRBV6-1, the J gene TRBJ1-2, with D possibly TRBD1 on 5 matching bases. V lost 8 bases to trimming and J lost 1 base, with 20 bases between them. Looked up from germline, CDR1 is MNHNS and CDR2 is SASEGT. The CDR3 is 16 amino acids. This CDR3 is CASGAGPIPVNYGYTF. The CDR3 nucleotides read TGTGCCAGCGGGGCAGGGCCCATTCCCGTTAACTATGGCTACACCTTC.

This sequence joins TRBV4-1 and TRBJ1-5, with D possibly being TRBD1 (5 bases). The CDR3 totals 17 residues. CDR1 and CDR2 from the germline V gene are MGHRA and YSYEKL. V lost 0 bases to trimming and J lost 3 bases, with 15 bases between them. This CDR3 reads CASSQDGGISPNQPQHF. Here the CDR3 DNA reads TGCGCCAGCAGCCAAGATGGGGGGATATCCCCCAATCAGCCCCAGCATTTT.

The J gene is TRBJ2-7, the V gene TRBV27; 8 bases align to TRBD2. The CDR3 is 16 residues long. The V gene end was trimmed by 7 bases and the J gene end by 7 bases; junction bases not matched to a gene: 18. Germline loops: CDR1 MNHEY, CDR2 SMNVEV (reference sequence). In DNA, the CDR3 is TGTGCCAGCACCCTTAGCTCGGGGGGGCACCACAATGAGCAGTACTTC. Protein sequence: CASTLSSGGHHNEQYF.

In this sample, this clonotype turned up a few times. The chain combines TRBV5-1 with TRBJ1-1; possible D gene TRBD1, 5 bases. V gave up 5 bases and J gave up 10 bases, with 21 bases separating them. CDR3 length: 14 amino acids. CDR1 is SGHRS, CDR2 YFSETQ, per germline. The CDR3 DNA follows: TGCGCCAGCAGGCTGAGGGGTCTTGGGGAAGGAGCTTTCTTT. Its translation: CASRLRGLGEGAFF.

Concerning this clonotype: At one of its ends the junction is not consistent with the germline gene, which may arise from a read error. The chain uses TRBV12-3 or TRBV12-4 and TRBJ2-1; tentatively, D is TRBD2 (5 bases). The CDR3 totals 12 residues. The CDR3 spells CANSFSEGEQFF. The CDR3 nucleotides read TGTGCCAACAGTTTTAGCGAGGGTGAGCAGTTCTTC.

A few counts support this clonotype. J is TRBJ1-2 and V is TRBV28; 9 bases are shared with TRBD1. The V and J ends lost 7 bases and 4 bases, in that order; junction bases with no gene match: 13. Germline CDR1 reads MDHEN; CDR2 reads SYDVKM. The CDR3 spans 16 residues. The CDR3: CASTQTSGTGFYGYTF. The CDR3 bases are TGTGCCAGCACCCAGACGAGCGGGACAGGGTTCTATGGCTACACCTTC.

The J gene is TRBJ2-1, the V gene TRBV11-2; TRBD1 might be the D (6 bases). Germline CDR1 reads SGHAT; CDR2 reads FQNNGV. The length of the CDR3 is 19 residues. Trimming shortened V by 4 bases and J by 8 bases, and 30 bases separated the two germline ends. The CDR3 DNA is TGTGCCAGCAGCTCCTCGAGCTACTTCCGGGACAAGTCTCTCTATGAGCAGTTCTTC. It encodes CASSSSSYFRDKSLYEQFF.